This entry lists 17 T cell receptor beta chains sequenced from one sample in a study of cytomegalovirus exposure and HLA in healthy donors. Libraries were prepared by immunoSEQ multiplex PCR; TCRdb keeps only in-frame clonotypes and omits some of them. In the table there are 150,000 to 250,000 clones, about 79% of which are singletons. The specimen sequenced was PBMCs. The receptor source for this set is a woman under 40 in good health and CMV-seropositive.

This clone has just one count. The V and J genes are TRBV9 and TRBJ2-2; 8 nucleotides line up with TRBD2. Germline CDR1 SGDLS, CDR2 YYNGEE. V was pared by 0 bases and J by 7 bases, with 14 bases of the junction left unmatched. The CDR3 extends over 18 amino acids. The CDR3 protein is CASSVGPGGRAPDGELFF. The DNA of the CDR3 is TGTGCCAGCAGCGTAGGACCGGGAGGGAGGGCCCCCGACGGGGAGCTGTTTTTT.

The chain carries TRBV6-1 and TRBJ2-1, with a weak D call TRBD2 (5 bases). Trimming stripped 5 bases from V and 6 bases from J, with 23 bases between. Per germline, CDR1 MNHNS and CDR2 SASEGT. The CDR3 covers 17 residues. CDR3 region: CASSKGREQWRSNEQFF. CDR3 bases: TGTGCCAGCAGTAAAGGGAGAGAACAATGGAGGAGCAATGAGCAGTTCTTC.

V usage is TRBV5-1 and J usage is TRBJ2-1; 7 positions match TRBD1. From germline, CDR1 is SGHRS and CDR2 YFSETQ. The CDR3 is 14 residues long. J was trimmed by 7 bases and V by 3 bases; bases with no gene match: 7. The CDR3 DNA sequence: TGCGCCAGCAGCTACGGGACAGCGACTAATGAGCAGTTCTTC. Translating it yields CASSYGTATNEQFF.

V usage is TRBV27 and J usage is TRBJ2-3; tentative D call: TRBD1 (6 bases). Trimming took 5 bases from V and 4 from J, leaving 13 bases between them. The CDR3 consists of 14 residues. Per the germline V gene, CDR1 is MNHEY and CDR2 is SMNVEV (reference sequence). The CDR3 protein is CASSPRTASDTQYF. The DNA of the CDR3 is TGTGCCAGCAGTCCTAGGACAGCATCAGATACGCAGTATTTT.

The chain has TRBV15 and TRBJ1-2; D might be TRBD1 (5 bases). CDR1 is LNHNV and CDR2 is YYDKDF in the germline V gene (reference sequence). The CDR3 has 14 residues. Trimming shortened V by 5 bases and J by 3 bases, and 13 bases separated the two germline ends. CDR3 in DNA: TGTGCCACCAGCTTAGGCAGGGCTTACTATGGCTACACCTTC. It encodes CATSLGRAYYGYTF.

This clone was picked up a small number of times. The chain employs TRBV5-3 and TRBJ1-5; no reliable D call. TRBV5-3 is placed among ORFs of uncertain function. This CDR3 is built from 15 residues. V was trimmed by 6 bases and J by 5 bases, leaving 18 bases between them. The CDR3 DNA reads TGTGCCAGAACCGGGCAGAAGGTGCGGGATCAGCCCCAGCATTTT. It translates to CARTGQKVRDQPQHF.

V gene TRBV4-2 combines with J gene TRBJ2-3; tentative D call: TRBD2 (6 bases). The CDR3 is 16 residues long. Trimming removed 4 bases at V and 2 bases at J, with 16 bases between. In germline, CDR1 is LGHNA, CDR2 YNFKEQ. As DNA, the CDR3 is TGTGCCAGCAGCCGACTACTCGGGACTTACACAGATACGCAGTATTTT. It codes for CASSRLLGTYTDTQYF.

V is TRBV15 and J is TRBJ2-5; D is possibly TRBD1 (6 bases). V lost 3 bases and J 5 bases, leaving 16 bases between the germline ends. The germline gives CDR1 LNHNV, CDR2 YYDKDF (reference sequence). There are 15 residues in the CDR3. The CDR3: CATSSLATGMETQYF. CDR3 nucleotide sequence: TGTGCCACCAGCAGCCTCGCCACAGGGATGGAGACCCAGTACTTC. Full variable domain (remainder filled in from reference TRBV15 and TRBJ2-5): DAMVIQNPRYQVTQFGKPVTLSCSQTLNHNVMYWYQQKSSQAPKLLFHYYDKDFNNEADTPDNFQSRRPNTSFCFLDIRSPGLGDTAMYLCATSSLATGMETQYFGPGTRLLVL.

The chain uses TRBV6-6 and TRBJ2-7; D is perhaps TRBD2 (6 bases). Germline CDR1 and CDR2: MNHNY and SVGAGI (reference sequence). The CDR3 is 16 residues long. V was pared by 4 bases and J by 2 bases, with 18 bases between. CDR3 amino acids: CASSSPVSGSAYEQYF. The CDR3 nucleotides are TGTGCCAGCAGTTCCCCGGTTAGCGGAAGCGCCTACGAGCAGTACTTC.

This chain connects TRBV5-1 to TRBJ2-1, with TRBD1 identical over 9 bases. From germline, CDR1 is SGHRS and CDR2 YFSETQ. The CDR3 length is 15 residues. With 7 bases clipped from V and 4 bases from J, the junction kept 9 bases outside the gene matches. DNA of the CDR3: TGCGCCAGCGACTCCGGGACAGGGATTTACAATGAGCAGTTCTTC. Amino acid sequence: CASDSGTGIYNEQFF.

The chain uses TRBV6-5 and TRBJ1-5, with D maybe TRBD1 (5 bases). V gave up 6 bases and J gave up 7 bases, with 19 bases separating them. CDR1 is MNHEY, CDR2 SVGAGI, per germline. The CDR3 has 15 amino acids. The CDR3 protein is CASSPPGRGGQPQHF. For the CDR3, the DNA is TGTGCCAGCAGCCCCCCGGGAAGGGGAGGACAGCCCCAGCATTTT.

This clone has only one observation. This sequence joins TRBV5-6 and TRBJ2-2, with a tentative D call TRBD1 (5 bases). V was cut by 0 bases and J by 1 base, with 10 bases left in between. The CDR3 loop spans 16 amino acids. The germline gives CDR1 SGHDT, CDR2 YYEEEE. CDR3 DNA: TGTGCCAGCAGCTTGGCCATGGGGCAGAACACCGGGGAGCTGTTTTTT. Translating gives CASSLAMGQNTGELFF.

V is TRBV28 and J is TRBJ1-2; TRBD1 matches 7 bases. CDR3 length equals 14 residues. The V segment lost 6 bases and the J segment 2 bases; nucleotides outside the gene matches: 6. CDR1 and CDR2 from the germline V gene are MDHEN and SYDVKM. The CDR3 DNA reads TGTGCCAGCAGGACGACAGGGCGCAACTATGGCTACACCTTC. Protein: CASRTTGRNYGYTF.

The chain recombines TRBV5-1 with TRBJ2-7; 10 bases agree with TRBD2. The CDR3 is made up of 14 amino acids. The V gene's germline CDR1 is SGHRS and CDR2 YFSETQ. Germline trimming cut 4 bases from V and 6 bases from J; bases unmatched to any gene: 7. CDR3 region: CASSTAGGESEQYF. The CDR3 DNA reads TGCGCCAGCAGCACAGCGGGAGGGGAGAGCGAGCAGTACTTC.

This rearrangement joins TRBV7-9 to TRBJ2-3, with TRBD2 matching over 8 bases. Germline lookup yields CDR1 SEHNR and CDR2 FQNEAQ (reference sequence). CDR3 length equals 15 residues. The V segment lost 3 bases and the J segment 3 bases; nucleotides outside the gene matches: 5. The CDR3 DNA is TGTGCCAGCAGCTTTCTAGCGGGTCTAACAGATACGCAGTATTTT. As protein: CASSFLAGLTDTQYF.

The chain is built from TRBV18 and TRBJ2-7; 7 bases agree with TRBD2. J gave up 1 base and V 3 bases, and 3 bases lay outside the gene matches. The CDR3 length is 14 residues. Per the germline V gene, CDR1 is KGHSH and CDR2 is LQKENI. The chain's CDR3 is CASSPTGGSYEQYF. For the CDR3, the DNA is TGTGCCAGCTCACCGACGGGGGGTTCCTACGAGCAGTACTTC.

The rearrangement uses TRBV27 and TRBJ1-2, with 9 bases identical to TRBD1. CDR1 and CDR2 (germline): MNHEY, SMNVEV (reference sequence). V shed 5 bases, J shed 8 bases, and the junction held 6 bases outside the gene matches. CDR3 length: 13 amino acids. Here the CDR3 DNA reads TGTGCCAGCAGTGCCCGGGACAGGGAAGGCTACACCTTC. Translated: CASSARDREGYTF.